The 19 T cell receptor beta chains below come from one sample, sequenced in a study of patients and donors after allogeneic stem cell transplantation. In TCRdb, the RT-PCR reads were re-called with MiXCR into one record per CDR3 protein. The repertoire holds about 960,000 distinct CDR3 sequences, approximately 19% seen once, with around 5.5% in the top ten. Sequenced: blood, either unsorted or a sorted T cell fraction (not recorded which). All receptors derive from a human donor who was either an allogeneic HSCT recipient or a stem cell or donor lymphocyte infusion donor (not recorded which). It is not recorded whose cells these are; they may come from a transplant donor.

The chain carries TRBV12-3 or TRBV12-4 and TRBJ2-7, with D unclear. Trimming shortened V by 2 bases and J by 1 base, and 6 bases separated the two germline ends. The CDR3 contains 13 residues. CDR3 protein: CASSLQFSYEQYF. The DNA of the CDR3 is TGTGCCAGCAGTTTACAGTTTTCCTACGAGCAGTACTTC.

The chain employs TRBV5-6 and TRBJ2-3; D is perhaps TRBD1 (6 bases). V was shortened by 2 bases and J by 6 bases, with 16 bases between the two germline ends. There are 15 residues in the CDR3. Looked up from germline, CDR1 is SGHDT and CDR2 is YYEEEE. Here the CDR3 DNA reads TGTGCCAGCAGCTTACGGCAGGGGCAAAGGGATACGCAGTATTTT. It yields the protein CASSLRQGQRDTQYF.

This clonotype was recorded a few times. V gene TRBV4-2 combines with J gene TRBJ1-2, with 8 positions matching TRBD1. The CDR3 consists of 15 residues. Germline V lookup: CDR1 LGHNA, CDR2 YNFKEQ. V dropped 1 base and J dropped 4; count of bases not matched to a gene: 5. Here the CDR3 reads CASSQVTGGPYGYTF. CDR3 DNA sequence: TGTGCCAGCAGCCAAGTAACAGGGGGACCCTATGGCTACACCTTC.

This clonotype was counted many times. V and J are TRBV7-9 and TRBJ2-3; unclear D gene. Germline V gene lookup returns CDR1 SEHNR and CDR2 FQNEAQ (reference sequence). The length of the CDR3 is 12 residues. Trimming pared 2 bases from V and 4 bases from J, leaving 4 bases between. The CDR3, as DNA: TGTGCCAGCAGCTTACAGTCAGATACGCAGTATTTT. Its translation is CASSLQSDTQYF. The variable domain in full, completed from reference TRBV7-9 and TRBJ2-3, reads DTGVSQNPRHKITKRGQNVTFRCDPISEHNRLYWYRQTLGQGPEFLTYFQNEAQLEKSRLLSDRFSAERPKGSFSTLEIQRTEQGDSAMYLCASSLQSDTQYFGPGTRLTVL.

This clonotype was counted between two and nine times. The V call is TRBV4-1, the J call TRBJ1-5, with 8 bases matching TRBD1. CDR3 size: 17 residues. CDR1 is MGHRA and CDR2 is YSYEKL in the germline V gene. With 0 bases clipped from V and 1 base from J, the junction kept 5 bases outside the gene matches. CDR3 in amino acids: CASSQERQGASNQPQHF. CDR3 in DNA: TGCGCCAGCAGCCAAGAACGTCAGGGGGCGAGCAATCAGCCCCAGCATTTT.

V gene TRBV6-1 combines with J gene TRBJ1-1; D call uncertain. The CDR3 is 14 amino acids. Trimming took 8 bases from V and 12 from J, leaving 25 bases between them. Germline V gene sequence: CDR1 MNHNS, CDR2 SASEGT. The CDR3 nucleotides are TGTGCCAGCTTTGATACGGGTGGCAGGCGGAGGCCTTTCTTT. This translates into CASFDTGGRRRPFF.

The J gene is TRBJ2-7, the V gene TRBV2, with TRBD2 matching 7 bases. The CDR3 covers 12 residues. Germline values: CDR1 SNHLY, CDR2 FYNNEI. J lost 2 bases, V lost 8 bases, and 3 bases had no gene match. For the CDR3, the DNA is TGTGCCAGCTTACGGGGGGCCTACGAGCAGTACTTC. Protein: CASLRGAYEQYF.

This clonotype was seen only a few times. This chain links TRBV6-1 with TRBJ1-1; D is uncertain. Germline lookup yields CDR1 MNHNS and CDR2 SASEGT. Trimming shortened V by 5 bases and J by 1 base, and 8 bases separated the two germline ends. The CDR3 spans 13 residues. The DNA for the CDR3 is TGTGCCAGCAGTCGTAAAGGGAACACTGAAGCTTTCTTT. Translated, it gives CASSRKGNTEAFF.

The V call is TRBV19, the J call TRBJ2-4; tentatively, D is TRBD2 (5 bases). The CDR3 runs to 12 residues. Germline V gene lookup returns CDR1 LNHDA and CDR2 SQIVND (reference sequence). V was trimmed by 7 bases and J by 15 bases, leaving 19 bases between them. The CDR3 DNA follows: TGTGCCAGTATCTCAGACGGGAACGTCCCGTACTTC. Translation: CASISDGNVPYF.

This clonotype turned up a few times. The CDR3 region has the DNA TGCGCCAGCAGCGGGGGACAGGCAGCCAACTATGGCTACACCTTC. Translation: CASSGGQAANYGYTF. V and J are TRBV5-1 and TRBJ1-2; 8 nucleotides align to TRBD1. The J segment lost 2 bases and the V segment lost 4 bases, leaving 7 bases of the junction unmatched. This CDR3 comprises 15 residues. Germline V lookup: CDR1 SGHRS, CDR2 YFSETQ.

V usage is TRBV12-3 or TRBV12-4 and J usage is TRBJ1-3; the D gene is possibly TRBD1 (5 bases). V was clipped by 1 base and J by 8 bases, with 12 bases between them. The CDR3 sequence is 14 residues long. The CDR3 DNA follows: TGTGCCAGCAGTTTAGGGTTCTCGGGGGACACCATATATTTT. This codes for CASSLGFSGDTIYF.

V and J are TRBV27 and TRBJ2-7; 9 bases agree with TRBD2. V lost 7 bases and J lost 5; bases outside the gene matches: 12. From germline, CDR1 is MNHEY and CDR2 SMNVEV (reference sequence). This CDR3 has 15 amino acids. DNA for the CDR3: TGTGCCAGCAAAAAGGGGCGGGAGGGCTTCGACGAGCAGTACTTC. It yields the protein CASKKGREGFDEQYF.

This clonotype was seen only once. V and J are TRBV5-1 and TRBJ2-5; 9 bases match TRBD2. Germline V gene sequence: CDR1 SGHRS, CDR2 YFSETQ. CDR3 length equals 15 residues. Trimming took 0 bases from V and 4 from J; bases not matched to a gene: 4. This CDR3 is CASSLAGGRGETQYF. The CDR3 DNA follows: TGCGCCAGCAGCTTGGCCGGCGGGAGGGGAGAGACCCAGTACTTC. The full variable domain, with the rest looked up from reference TRBV5-1 and TRBJ2-5, is KAGVTQTPRYLIKTRGQQVTLSCSPISGHRSVSWYQQTPGQGLQFLFEYFSETQRNKGNFPGRFSGRQFSNSRSEMNVSTLELGDSALYLCASSLAGGRGETQYFGPGTRLLVL.

The sample holds a few counts of this clonotype. V is TRBV7-9 and J is TRBJ1-4; no clear D. The ends were cut back, 7 bases at V and 3 bases at J, with 15 bases in the middle. From germline, CDR1 is SEHNR and CDR2 FQNEAQ (reference sequence). The CDR3 covers 15 residues. This chain's CDR3 is CASTLKGSANEKLFF. The CDR3 region has the DNA TGTGCCAGCACCCTAAAGGGTAGCGCTAATGAAAAACTGTTTTTT. Looking up the rest from reference TRBV7-9 and TRBJ1-4 gives the full variable domain: DTGVSQNPRHKITKRGQNVTFRCDPISEHNRLYWYRQTLGQGPEFLTYFQNEAQLEKSRLLSDRFSAERPKGSFSTLEIQRTEQGDSAMYLCASTLKGSANEKLFFGSGTQLSVL.

This clonotype was seen more than once but under ten times. V and J are TRBV7-2 and TRBJ2-7; 9 bases agree with TRBD1. Germline-derived CDR1 and CDR2 are SGHTA and FQGNSA. V was pared by 5 bases and J by 5 bases, with 13 bases of the junction left unmatched. The length of the CDR3 is 16 residues. CDR3 protein: CASSLQGGTGTHEQYF. The CDR3, as DNA: TGTGCCAGCAGCCTCCAGGGGGGGACAGGGACCCACGAGCAGTACTTC.

This clonotype was found many times. V is TRBV20-1 and J is TRBJ2-7; D remains unclear. CDR1 is DFQATT, CDR2 SNEGSKA, per germline (reference sequence). The length of the CDR3 is 12 residues. V was trimmed by 5 bases and J by 3 bases, leaving 11 bases between them. CDR3 residues: CSASRGSYEQYF. As DNA, the CDR3 is TGCAGTGCTTCCCGAGGCAGCTACGAGCAGTACTTC.

In its sample, this clonotype was seen a few times. The chain carries TRBV3-1 and TRBJ2-4; 8 bases are shared with TRBD2. The germline V gene encodes CDR1 LGHDT and CDR2 YNNKEL (reference sequence). This CDR3 contains 15 residues. Trimming removed 4 bases from V and 8 bases from J; junction bases left unmatched: 10. The DNA of the CDR3 is TGTGCCAGCAGCCCTTCAGCGGGACTAGTGGACATTCAGTACTTC. Translation gives CASSPSAGLVDIQYF. The full variable domain, completed using reference TRBV3-1 and TRBJ2-4, is DTAVSQTPKYLVTQMGNDKSIKCEQNLGHDTMYWYKQDSKKFLKIMFSYNNKELIINETVPNRFSPKSPDKAHLNLHINSLELGDSAVYFCASSPSAGLVDIQYFGAGTRLSVL.

The chain carries TRBV12-3 or TRBV12-4 and TRBJ1-1; D is uncertain. The CDR3 is 14 amino acids. V gave up 3 bases and J gave up 5 bases, with 13 bases separating them. Here the CDR3 reads CASSFRDRITEAFF. The CDR3 nucleotides read TGTGCCAGCAGTTTTAGGGATCGTATTACTGAAGCTTTCTTT.

The genes are TRBV20-1 and TRBJ2-7; 8 bases match TRBD1. Germline CDR1 and CDR2: DFQATT and SNEGSKA (reference sequence). The V and J ends lost 0 bases and 5 bases, in that order; junction bases with no gene match: 15. The CDR3 totals 17 residues. CDR3 protein: CSARDYSDRADSHEQYF. CDR3 in DNA: TGCAGTGCTAGAGATTATTCGGACAGGGCCGATTCTCACGAGCAGTACTTC.